At least ten counts were recorded for the clone carrying this T cell receptor (beta chain). This sample was included in a study of response to subunit inactivated influenza vaccine. The CDR3 length is 14 residues. The V end was cut by 9 bases, the J end by 0 bases, with 11 bases between. TCRdb reprocessed the RT-PCR reads via MiXCR and lists one record per CDR3 protein. The data hold more than 400,000 distinct CDR3 sequences, with approximately 7.7% observed a single time. The TCR comes from a man aged 45 to 75 who received an inactivated influenza vaccine. The sample in question was PBMCs from blood, obtained about 23 months after vaccination. The chain carries TRBV12-3 or TRBV12-4 and TRBJ2-2; D may be TRBD1 (6 bases). The CDR3 spells CASSGQPNTGELFF. In nucleotides, the CDR3 is TGTGCCAGTTCGGGACAACCGAACACCGGGGAGCTGTTTTTT.